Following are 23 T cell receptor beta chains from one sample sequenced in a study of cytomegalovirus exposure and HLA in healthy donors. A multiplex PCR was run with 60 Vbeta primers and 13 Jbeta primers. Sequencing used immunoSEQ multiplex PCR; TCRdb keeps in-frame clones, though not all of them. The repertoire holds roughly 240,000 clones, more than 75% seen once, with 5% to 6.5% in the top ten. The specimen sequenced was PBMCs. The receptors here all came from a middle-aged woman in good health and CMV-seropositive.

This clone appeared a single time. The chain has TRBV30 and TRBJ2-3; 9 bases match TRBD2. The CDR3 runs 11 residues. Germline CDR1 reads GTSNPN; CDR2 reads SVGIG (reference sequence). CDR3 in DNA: TGTTGCGGGGGGGCCAAGGATACGCAGTATTTT. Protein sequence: CCGGAKDTQYF.

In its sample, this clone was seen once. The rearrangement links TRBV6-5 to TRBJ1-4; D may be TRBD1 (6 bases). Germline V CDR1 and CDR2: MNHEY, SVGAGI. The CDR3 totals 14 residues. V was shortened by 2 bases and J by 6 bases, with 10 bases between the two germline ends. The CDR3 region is CASSYGGADEKLFF. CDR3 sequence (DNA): TGTGCCAGCAGTTACGGGGGGGCGGATGAAAAACTGTTTTTT.

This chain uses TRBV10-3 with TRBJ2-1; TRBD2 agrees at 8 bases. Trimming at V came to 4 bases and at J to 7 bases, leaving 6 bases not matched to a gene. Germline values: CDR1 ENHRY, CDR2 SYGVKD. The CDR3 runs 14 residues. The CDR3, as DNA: TGTGCCATCAGTGCGGGCGGGAGGATGAATGAGCAGTTCTTC. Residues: CAISAGGRMNEQFF.

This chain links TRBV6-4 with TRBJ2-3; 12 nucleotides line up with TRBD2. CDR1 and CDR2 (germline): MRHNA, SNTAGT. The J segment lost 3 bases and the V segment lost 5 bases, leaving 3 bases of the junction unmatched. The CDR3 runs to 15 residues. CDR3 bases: TGTGCCAGCAGTTCGACTAGCGGGGGAACAGATACGCAGTATTTT. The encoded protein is CASSSTSGGTDTQYF.

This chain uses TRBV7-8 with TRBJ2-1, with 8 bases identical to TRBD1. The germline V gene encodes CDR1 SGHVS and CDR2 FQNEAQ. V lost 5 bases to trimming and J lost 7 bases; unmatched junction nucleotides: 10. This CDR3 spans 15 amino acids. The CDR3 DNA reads TGTGCCAGCAGCCGAACAGGGGGTTCGCTAAATGAGCAGTTCTTC. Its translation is CASSRTGGSLNEQFF.

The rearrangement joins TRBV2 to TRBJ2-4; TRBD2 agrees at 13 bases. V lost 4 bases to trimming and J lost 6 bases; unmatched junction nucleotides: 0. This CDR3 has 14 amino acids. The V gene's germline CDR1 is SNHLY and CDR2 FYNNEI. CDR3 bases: TGTGCCAGCAGTGGGACTAGCGGGAGAAACATTCAGTACTTC. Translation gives CASSGTSGRNIQYF.

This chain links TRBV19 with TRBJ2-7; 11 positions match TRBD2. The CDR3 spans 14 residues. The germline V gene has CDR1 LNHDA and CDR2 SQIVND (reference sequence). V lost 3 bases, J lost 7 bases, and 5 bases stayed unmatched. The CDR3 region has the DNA TGTGCCAGTAGTATTTCTAGCGGGGGGCCGGAGCAGTACTTC. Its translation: CASSISSGGPEQYF.

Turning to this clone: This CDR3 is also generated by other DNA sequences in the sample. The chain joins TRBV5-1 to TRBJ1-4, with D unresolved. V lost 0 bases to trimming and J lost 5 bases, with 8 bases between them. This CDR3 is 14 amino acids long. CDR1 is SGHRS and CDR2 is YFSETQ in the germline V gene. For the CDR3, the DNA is TGCGCCAGCAGCTTGGGGCAGGCCAATGAAAAACTGTTTTTT. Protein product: CASSLGQANEKLFF.

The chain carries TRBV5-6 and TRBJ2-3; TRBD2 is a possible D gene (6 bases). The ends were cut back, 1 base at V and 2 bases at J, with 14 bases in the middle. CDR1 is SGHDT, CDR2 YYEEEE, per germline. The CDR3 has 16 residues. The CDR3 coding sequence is TGTGCCAGCAGCTTGATAGCGGAGTCCTTCACAGATACGCAGTATTTT. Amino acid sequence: CASSLIAESFTDTQYF. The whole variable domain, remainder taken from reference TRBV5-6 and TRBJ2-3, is DAGVTQSPTHLIKTRGQQVTLRCSPKSGHDTVSWYQQALGQGPQFIFQYYEEEERQRGNFPDRFSGHQFPNYSSELNVNALLLGDSALYLCASSLIAESFTDTQYFGPGTRLTVL.

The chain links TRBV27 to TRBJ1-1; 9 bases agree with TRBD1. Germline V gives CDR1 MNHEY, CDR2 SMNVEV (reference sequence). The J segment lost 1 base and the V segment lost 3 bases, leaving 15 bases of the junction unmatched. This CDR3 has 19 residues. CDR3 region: CASSFRTGAFGRTNTEAFF. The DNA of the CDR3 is TGTGCCAGCAGTTTTCGGACAGGGGCCTTCGGAAGGACGAACACTGAAGCTTTCTTT.

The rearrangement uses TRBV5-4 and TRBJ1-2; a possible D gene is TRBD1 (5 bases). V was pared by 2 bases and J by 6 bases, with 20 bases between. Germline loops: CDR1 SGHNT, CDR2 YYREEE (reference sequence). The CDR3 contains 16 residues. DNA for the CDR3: TGTGCCAGCAGCTTTCTCGGAGCTAAATGGGGGGATGGCTACACCTTC. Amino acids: CASSFLGAKWGDGYTF.

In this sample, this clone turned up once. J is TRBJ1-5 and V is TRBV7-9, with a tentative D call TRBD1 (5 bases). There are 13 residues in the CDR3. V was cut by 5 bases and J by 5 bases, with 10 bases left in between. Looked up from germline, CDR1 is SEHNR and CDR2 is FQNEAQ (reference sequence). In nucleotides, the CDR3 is TGTGCCAGCAGCGGAGGGGAGGATCAGCCCCAGCATTTT. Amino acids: CASSGGEDQPQHF.

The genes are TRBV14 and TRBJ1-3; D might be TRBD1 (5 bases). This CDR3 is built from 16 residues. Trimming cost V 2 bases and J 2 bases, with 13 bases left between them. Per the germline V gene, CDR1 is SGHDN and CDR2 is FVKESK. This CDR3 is CASSQLSTVTGNTIYF. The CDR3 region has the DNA TGTGCCAGCAGCCAATTATCGACAGTTACTGGAAACACCATATATTTT.

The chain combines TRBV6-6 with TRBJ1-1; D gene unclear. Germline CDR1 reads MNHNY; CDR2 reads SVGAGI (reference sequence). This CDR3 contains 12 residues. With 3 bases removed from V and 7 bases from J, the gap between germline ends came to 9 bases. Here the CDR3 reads CASSYGSREAFF. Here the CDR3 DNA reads TGTGCCAGCAGTTATGGGAGCCGTGAAGCTTTCTTT.

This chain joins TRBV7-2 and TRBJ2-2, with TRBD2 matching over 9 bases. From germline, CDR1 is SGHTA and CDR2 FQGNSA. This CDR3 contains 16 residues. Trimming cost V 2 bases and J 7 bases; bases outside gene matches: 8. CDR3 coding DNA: TGTGCCAGCAGCTTAAGCGCGGGGGGGCCTCACGGGGAGCTGTTTTTT. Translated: CASSLSAGGPHGELFF.

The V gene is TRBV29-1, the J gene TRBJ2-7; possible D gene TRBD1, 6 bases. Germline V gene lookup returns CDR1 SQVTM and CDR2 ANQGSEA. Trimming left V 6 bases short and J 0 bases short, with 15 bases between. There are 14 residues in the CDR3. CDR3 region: CSVYGMTGSYEQYF. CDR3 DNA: TGCAGCGTATACGGAATGACAGGCTCCTACGAGCAGTACTTC.

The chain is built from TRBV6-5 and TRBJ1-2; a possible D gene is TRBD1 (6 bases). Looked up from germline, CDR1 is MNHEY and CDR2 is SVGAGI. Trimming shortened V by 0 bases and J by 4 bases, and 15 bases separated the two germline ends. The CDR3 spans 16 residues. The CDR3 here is CASSYSGTQFLYGYTF. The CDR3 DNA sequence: TGTGCCAGCAGTTACTCAGGGACACAGTTTCTCTATGGCTACACCTTC.

The CDR3 nucleotides read TGCGCCAGCAGCTTGCCCCGGACAGGCCGAAGCTACAATGAGCAGTTCTTC. Translation: CASSLPRTGRSYNEQFF. The chain employs TRBV5-1 and TRBJ2-1, with TRBD1 matching over 7 bases. V shed 1 base and J 3 bases; nucleotides not matched to a gene: 10. CDR1 is SGHRS, CDR2 YFSETQ, per germline. This CDR3 is built from 17 residues.

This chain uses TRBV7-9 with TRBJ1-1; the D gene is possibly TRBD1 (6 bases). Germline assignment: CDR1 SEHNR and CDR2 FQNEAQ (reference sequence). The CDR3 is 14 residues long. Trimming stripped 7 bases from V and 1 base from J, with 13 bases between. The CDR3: CASTDMTGNTEAFF. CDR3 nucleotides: TGTGCCAGCACCGATATGACAGGGAACACTGAAGCTTTCTTT.

The CDR3 protein is CASSQGTGGPYEQYF. DNA for the CDR3: TGCGCCAGCAGCCAAGGGACAGGGGGCCCCTACGAGCAGTACTTC. The V call is TRBV5-1, the J call TRBJ2-7; 12 bases agree with TRBD1. Germline CDR1 SGHRS, CDR2 YFSETQ. V shed 4 bases and J 2 bases; nucleotides not matched to a gene: 4. The CDR3 totals 15 residues.

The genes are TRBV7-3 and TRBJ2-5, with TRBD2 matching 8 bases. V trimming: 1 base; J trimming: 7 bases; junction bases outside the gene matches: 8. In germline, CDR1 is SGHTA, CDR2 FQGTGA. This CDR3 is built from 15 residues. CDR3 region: CASSLSTAGEGTQYF. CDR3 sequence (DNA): TGTGCCAGCAGCTTAAGTACAGCGGGGGAGGGGACCCAGTACTTC.

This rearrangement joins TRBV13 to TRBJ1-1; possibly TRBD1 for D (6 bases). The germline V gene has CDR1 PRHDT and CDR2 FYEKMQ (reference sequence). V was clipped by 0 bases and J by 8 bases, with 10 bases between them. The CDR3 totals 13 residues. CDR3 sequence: CASSLGAGVEAFF. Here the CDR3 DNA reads TGTGCCAGCAGCTTAGGGGCAGGGGTAGAAGCTTTCTTT.

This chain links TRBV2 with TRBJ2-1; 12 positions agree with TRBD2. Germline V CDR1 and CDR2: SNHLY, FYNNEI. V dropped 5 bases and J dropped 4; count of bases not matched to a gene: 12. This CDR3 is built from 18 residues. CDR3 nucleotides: TGTGCCAGCAGTACAAATACCTTAGGACTAGCGGGGTACAATGAGCAGTTCTTC. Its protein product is CASSTNTLGLAGYNEQFF. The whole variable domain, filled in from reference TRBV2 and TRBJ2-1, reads EPEVTQTPSHQVTQMGQEVILRCVPISNHLYFYWYRQILGQKVEFLVSFYNNEISEKSEIFDDQFSVERPDGSNFTLKIRSTKLEDSAMYFCASSTNTLGLAGYNEQFFGPGTRLTVL.